Presented here are 6 T cell receptor beta chains from one specimen sequenced in a study of regulatory T cells in long-lasting Graves disease. Building of the TCR beta libraries involved iRepertoire HTBI primers and Arm-PCR of CDR3 regions. Using its own MiXCR run on the multiplex PCR reads, TCRdb lists one record per CDR3 protein. The sample consists of 300,000 to 400,000 distinct CDR3 sequences, 15% to 20% of them appearing once. The time point is: persistent/refractory GD, antithyroid drugs over 5 years with positive TRAb. RNA extracted from PBMCs served as the sequencing template. Sequencing was performed on peripheral blood mononuclear cells (PBMCs), taken when the disease was refractory, from a patient treated with antithyroid drugs. Receptors were obtained from a female donor with Graves disease.

This clonotype was seen many times. V gene TRBV7-2 combines with J gene TRBJ2-6; D call uncertain. The CDR3 has 14 amino acids. Trimming stripped 7 bases from V and 4 bases from J, with 11 bases between. CDR1 SGHTA and CDR2 FQGNSA come from the germline V gene. The CDR3 nucleotides are TGTGCCAGCACCCCCTCTAGGGGGGCCAACGTCCTGACTTTC. It is translated as CASTPSRGANVLTF.

This clonotype came up many times. The chain carries TRBV7-9 and TRBJ1-5; D unclear. Germline V gene lookup returns CDR1 SEHNR and CDR2 FQNEAQ (reference sequence). The length of the CDR3 is 12 residues. The V and J ends lost 6 bases and 2 bases respectively, with 5 bases between them. The CDR3 loop reads CASSFGNQPQHF. In DNA form, the CDR3 reads TGTGCCAGCAGTTTTGGCAATCAGCCCCAGCATTTT.

Only one count was recorded for this clonotype. The chain joins TRBV9 to TRBJ1-3, with unresolved D. The germline gives CDR1 SGDLS, CDR2 YYNGEE. The CDR3 is made up of 14 amino acids. Trimming left V 2 bases short and J 3 bases short, with 9 bases between. CDR3 sequence: CASSVGNGGNTIYF. The CDR3 region has the DNA TGTGCCAGCAGCGTCGGGAATGGTGGAAACACCATATATTTT.

In its sample, this clonotype was seen many times. The J gene is TRBJ2-5, the V gene TRBV28; 7 nucleotides line up with TRBD1. This CDR3 region has 17 residues. V dropped 2 bases and J dropped 5; count of bases not matched to a gene: 14. Germline lookup yields CDR1 MDHEN and CDR2 SYDVKM. CDR3 bases: TGTGCCAGCAGTTTAAGGGGAGAGGGGCTCAGGGGGGAGACCCAGTACTTC. Amino acid sequence: CASSLRGEGLRGETQYF.

At least ten counts were recorded for this clonotype. The CDR3 protein is CASSLGGTVYEQYF. CDR3 sequence (DNA): TGTGCCAGCAGCTTAGGGGGCACAGTCTACGAGCAGTACTTC. This sequence joins TRBV7-2 and TRBJ2-7, with D possibly matching TRBD1 (5 bases). Per germline, CDR1 SGHTA and CDR2 FQGNSA. V gave up 1 base and J gave up 3 bases, with 10 bases separating them. The CDR3 contains 14 residues.

This clonotype has ten or more counts. V usage is TRBV24-1 and J usage is TRBJ2-2; 9 nucleotides align to TRBD1. V lost 7 bases to trimming and J lost 1 base; unmatched junction nucleotides: 0. In germline, CDR1 is KGHDR, CDR2 SFDVKD. This CDR3 contains 14 residues. CDR3 sequence reads: CATRGQGNTGELFF. The CDR3 nucleotides read TGTGCCACCAGGGGACAGGGGAACACCGGGGAGCTGTTTTTT.